This T cell receptor (beta chain) appears in the sequencing data of a study of Ad26.COV2.S vaccination and SARS-CoV-2 variants. Repertoires were generated with immunoSEQ multiplex PCR, while TCRdb's copy carries only in-frame clones and drops some. The sample records some 180,000 clones, roughly 85% being singletons. Findings and limits, study-wide: Reportedly, spike-specific CD8+ and CD4+ T cell responses achieved substantial breadth once vaccination had taken place. TCR breadth and depth analyses may have underestimated total T cell responses. Those who received vaccine or placebo ended up with similar non-spike TCR breadth.

This CDR3 is 13 amino acids long. The V gene's germline CDR1 is SGHDT and CDR2 YYEEEE. V shed 3 bases and J 6 bases; nucleotides not matched to a gene: 3. Of note for this clone: Its antigen is still unknown.

The specimen comprised peripheral blood, sampled after recovery from COVID-19. The clonotype originates from a human donor who had recovered from COVID-19. The V and J genes are TRBV5-6 and TRBJ2-1, with 7 bases aligning to TRBD1. In DNA form, the CDR3 reads TGTGCCAGCAGCTCGACAGGGTTCAATGAGCAGTTCTTC. It specifies CASSSTGFNEQFF. The full variable domain, completed using reference TRBV5-6 and TRBJ2-1, is DAGVTQSPTHLIKTRGQQVTLRCSPKSGHDTVSWYQQALGQGPQFIFQYYEEEERQRGNFPDRFSGHQFPNYSSELNVNALLLGDSALYLCASSSTGFNEQFFGPGTRLTVL.